This entry concerns a single T cell receptor (beta chain). The antigen remains undetermined. In germline, CDR1 is MGHRA, CDR2 YSYEKL. The CDR3 loop spans 14 amino acids. V was pared by 1 base and J by 8 bases, with 4 bases of the junction left unmatched. Healthy individuals of Caucasian origin from Russia, aged 6 to 90, served as donors. These data come from a study of blood T cells in healthy people across ages. Broader study findings: Leaving the PBMCs unsorted stopped any conclusive comparison of naive versus antigen-experienced cells.

A second PCR, run for about 7 to 11 cycles, used a sample-barcoded 5' primer plus a J-beta primer mix. TCRdb reprocessed the 5' RACE reads via MiXCR and lists one record per CDR3 protein. Of 800,000 to 950,000 distinct CDR3 sequences listed, 25% to 35% were seen once; the top ten hold about 10%. The same sample was also used in a study of T cells of mothers and their children. According to that study: All donors were healthy and Caucasian; they were three mothers and their six children. Researchers found no T cell clones that were persistent and microchimeric.

Input material: blood. This clonotype was obtained from a woman aged 40 to 50 in good health. The V call is TRBV4-1, the J call TRBJ1-4, with 7 bases identical to TRBD1. CDR3 DNA: TGCGCCAGCAGCCAAGCCCCGGGACAGGAAAAACTGTTTTTT. Translating gives CASSQAPGQEKLFF.